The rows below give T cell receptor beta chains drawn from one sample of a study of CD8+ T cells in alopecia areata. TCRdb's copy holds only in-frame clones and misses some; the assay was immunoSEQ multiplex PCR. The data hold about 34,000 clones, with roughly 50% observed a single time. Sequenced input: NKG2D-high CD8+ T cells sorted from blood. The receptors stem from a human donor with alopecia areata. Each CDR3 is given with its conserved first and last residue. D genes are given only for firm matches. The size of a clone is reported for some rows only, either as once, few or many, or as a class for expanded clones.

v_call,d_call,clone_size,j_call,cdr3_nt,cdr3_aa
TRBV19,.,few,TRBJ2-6,TGTGCCAGTAGTATTATTTGGAGCTCTGGGGCCAACGTCCTGACTTTC,CASSIIWSSGANVLTF
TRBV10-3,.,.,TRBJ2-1,TGTGCCATCAGCGGTCCCGGACTATCAATCTCCTACAATGAGCAGTTCTTC,CAISGPGLSISYNEQFF
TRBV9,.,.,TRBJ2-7,TGTGCCAGCAGCGTAGCATTCGGGTTCGAGCAGTACTTC,CASSVAFGFEQYF
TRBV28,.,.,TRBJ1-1,TGTGCCAGCAGTTTGGGCACTGAAGCTTTCTTT,CASSLGTEAFF
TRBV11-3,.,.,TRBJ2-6,TGTGCCAGCAGCCCGAGATCGGACGGGGCCAACGTCCTGACTTTC,CASSPRSDGANVLTF
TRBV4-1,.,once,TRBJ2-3,TGCGCCAGCAGCCAAGGGAGAGATAGCACAGATACGCAGTATTTT,CASSQGRDSTDTQYF
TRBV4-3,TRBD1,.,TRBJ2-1,TGCGCCAGCAGCCAAGCAGGGGGAGTGTACAATGAGCAGTTCTTC,CASSQAGGVYNEQFF
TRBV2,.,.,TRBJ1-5,TGTGCCAGCAGTGAATGGCAGCCCAATCAGCCCCAGCATTTT,CASSEWQPNQPQHF
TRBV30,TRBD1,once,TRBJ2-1,TGTGCCTGTGACAGGGACGATGAGCAGTTCTTC,CACDRDDEQFF
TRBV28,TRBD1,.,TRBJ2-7,TGTGCCAGCAGTTGGGGGACAGGGGCCCTCGGCGAGCAGTACTTC,CASSWGTGALGEQYF
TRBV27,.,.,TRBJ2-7,TGTGCCAGCAGTTTACGGGCAGGCACAAACTCCTACGAGCAGTACTTC,CASSLRAGTNSYEQYF
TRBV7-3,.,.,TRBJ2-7,TGTGCCAGCAGCTTTTACCCCCAGAACGAGCAGTACTTC,CASSFYPQNEQYF
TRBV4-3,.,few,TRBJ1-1,TGCGCCAGCAGCCCCGACCGGGGGGGGGCGCGTACTGAAGCTTTCTTT,CASSPDRGGARTEAFF
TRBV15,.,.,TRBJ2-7,TGTGCCACCAGCAGAGTGGATACCTACGAGCAGTACTTC,CATSRVDTYEQYF